The rows below give T cell receptor beta chains drawn from one sample of a study of blood T cell repertoires in COVID-19. Data came from immunoSEQ multiplex PCR; TCRdb stores just in-frame clones and leaves some out. The repertoire holds approximately 190,000 clones, with just under 85% as singletons. The specimen was peripheral blood. These receptors originate from a woman aged 70 to 79 with active or convalescent COVID-19. Both conserved end residues are part of each CDR3. D genes are given only for firm matches. Size tells how often a clone was seen (once, few, many) or the class of an expanded clone, and some rows leave it out.

V gene: TRBV5-4; J gene: TRBJ1-2; D gene: .; clone size: .; CDR3 DNA: TGTGCCAGCAGCACCCCGGGATTCATGGACTATGGCTACACCTTC; CDR3 protein: CASSTPGFMDYGYTF
V gene: TRBV4-1; J gene: TRBJ2-3; D gene: .; clone size: .; CDR3 DNA: TGCGCCAGCAGCCAAGACGTGCCCGGAATAGCGGACGGCACAGATACGCAGTATTTT; CDR3 protein: CASSQDVPGIADGTDTQYF
V gene: TRBV27; J gene: TRBJ2-2; D gene: TRBD1; clone size: .; CDR3 DNA: TGTGCCAGCAGTTTACGGGACAGGGTCCCCGGGGAGCTGTTTTTT; CDR3 protein: CASSLRDRVPGELFF
V gene: TRBV12-3/TRBV12-4; J gene: TRBJ2-3; D gene: TRBD1; clone size: .; CDR3 DNA: TGTGCCAGCGTCGGACAGGGTTCAGATACGCAGTATTTT; CDR3 protein: CASVGQGSDTQYF
V gene: TRBV5-1; J gene: TRBJ2-5; D gene: .; clone size: .; CDR3 DNA: TGCGCCAGCAGCTTGGGTCCAGGGGAAGAGACCCAGTACTTC; CDR3 protein: CASSLGPGEETQYF
V gene: TRBV24-1; J gene: TRBJ2-5; D gene: .; clone size: .; CDR3 DNA: TGTGCCACCAGTGACCCCGGGATGCGAAAGACCCAGTACTTC; CDR3 protein: CATSDPGMRKTQYF
V gene: TRBV9; J gene: TRBJ1-2; D gene: .; clone size: once; CDR3 DNA: TGTGCCAGCAGCGCCCAGCGGCGGTATGGCTACACCTTC; CDR3 protein: CASSAQRRYGYTF
V gene: TRBV12-5; J gene: TRBJ1-3; D gene: .; clone size: .; CDR3 DNA: TGTGCTAGTGGTCCAGGTGCGGGGGGCCTCGGAAACACCATATATTTT; CDR3 protein: CASGPGAGGLGNTIYF
V gene: TRBV12-3/TRBV12-4; J gene: TRBJ1-1; D gene: .; clone size: .; CDR3 DNA: TGTGCCAGCAGCCCCCGCAGGACTGAAGCTTTCTTT; CDR3 protein: CASSPRRTEAFF
V gene: TRBV7-9; J gene: TRBJ2-5; D gene: .; clone size: .; CDR3 DNA: TGTGCCAGCAGCTTAGGCGTCGGGGGAGTGGAGACCCAGTACTTC; CDR3 protein: CASSLGVGGVETQYF
V gene: TRBV7-8; J gene: TRBJ1-1; D gene: TRBD1; clone size: .; CDR3 DNA: TGTGCCAGCAGCTCTCAGGGGGCGCATGGCACTGAAGCTTTCTTT; CDR3 protein: CASSSQGAHGTEAFF
V gene: TRBV4-1; J gene: TRBJ2-1; D gene: .; clone size: .; CDR3 DNA: TGCGCCAGCAGCCAGGGCAGTGAGCAGTTCTTC; CDR3 protein: CASSQGSEQFF
V gene: TRBV5-1; J gene: TRBJ2-7; D gene: .; clone size: .; CDR3 DNA: TGCGCCAGCAGCTTGGCCCCTAGCGATGGGTCCTACGAGCAGTACTTC; CDR3 protein: CASSLAPSDGSYEQYF
V gene: TRBV19; J gene: TRBJ2-7; D gene: TRBD1; clone size: .; CDR3 DNA: TGTGCCAGTAGTACTTGGCGCGGGACAGGAGTCTCCTACGAGCAGTACTTC; CDR3 protein: CASSTWRGTGVSYEQYF
V gene: TRBV9; J gene: TRBJ2-7; D gene: .; clone size: once; CDR3 DNA: TGTGCCAGCAGCGTCGGAAACCGGGGTTACGAGCAGTACTTC; CDR3 protein: CASSVGNRGYEQYF